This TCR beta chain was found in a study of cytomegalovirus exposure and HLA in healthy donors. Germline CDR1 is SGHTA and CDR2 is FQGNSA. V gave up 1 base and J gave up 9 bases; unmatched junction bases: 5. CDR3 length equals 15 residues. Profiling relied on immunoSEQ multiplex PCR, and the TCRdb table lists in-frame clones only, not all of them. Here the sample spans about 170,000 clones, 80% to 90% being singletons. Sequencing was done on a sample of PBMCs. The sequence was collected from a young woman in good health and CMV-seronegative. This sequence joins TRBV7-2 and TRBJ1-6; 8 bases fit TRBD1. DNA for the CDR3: TGTGCCAGCAGCTTAGGACGGACAGGGAGTTCACCCCTCCACTTT. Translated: CASSLGRTGSSPLHF.